The present TCR beta chain was sequenced within a study of CD8 T cells in Susac syndrome. Study information: Patients with Susac syndrome were therapy-naive, treated with corticosteroids, or treated with intravenous immunoglobulin alone when blood was collected.

Trimming took 5 bases from V and 2 from J, leaving 13 bases between them. The CDR3 consists of 14 residues. CDR1 and CDR2 from the germline V gene are LNHDA and SQIVND (reference sequence). Negative isolation yielded the CD8+ and CD4+ T cells, while FACS enriched the TEMRA cells. After extraction with the RNeasy kit, roughly 0.5 to 1 ug of the RNA was reverse transcribed using random hexamers. MiXCR, applied by TCRdb to the immunoSEQ multiplex PCR reads, yields one record per CDR3 protein. The profile shows about 130,000 distinct CDR3 sequences, around 94% of them singletons. This receptor was obtained from a human donor with Susac syndrome. This chain connects TRBV19 to TRBJ2-7; D possibly corresponds to TRBD1 (5 bases). The sequenced sample was CD8+ T cells from PBMCs. The CDR3 here is CASSVKQDTYEQYF. The CDR3 nucleotides read TGTGCCAGTAGTGTGAAACAGGATACCTACGAGCAGTACTTC.